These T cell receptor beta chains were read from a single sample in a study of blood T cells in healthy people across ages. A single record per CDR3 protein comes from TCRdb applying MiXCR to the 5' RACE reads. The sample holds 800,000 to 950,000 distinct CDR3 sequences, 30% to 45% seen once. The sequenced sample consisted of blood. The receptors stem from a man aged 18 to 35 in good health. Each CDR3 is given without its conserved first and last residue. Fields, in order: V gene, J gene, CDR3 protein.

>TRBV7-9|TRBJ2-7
ASSLGGQGNLLTYEQY
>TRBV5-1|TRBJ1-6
ASKTGDSPLH
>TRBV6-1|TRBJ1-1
ASTFQRYMNTEAF
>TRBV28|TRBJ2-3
ASSLGLAGGRGDTQY
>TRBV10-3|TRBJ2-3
AIAATSGGAATDTQY
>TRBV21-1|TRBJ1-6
ASSKRDRARIRYNSPLH
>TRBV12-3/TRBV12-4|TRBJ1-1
ASRIGWGEAF
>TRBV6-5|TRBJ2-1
ASSYPGTGGRNEQF
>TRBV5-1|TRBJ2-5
ASSLGAGGKDEQY
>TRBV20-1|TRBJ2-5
SAPSGLGEETQY
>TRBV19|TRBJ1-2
ASSMLPGEGNYGYT
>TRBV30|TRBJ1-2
AVNMKDYGYT
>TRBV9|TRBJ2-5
ASGRGTGVHKQY
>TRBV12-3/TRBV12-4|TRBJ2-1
ASSFAQGYNEQF
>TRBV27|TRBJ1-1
ASSLRGTTEAF
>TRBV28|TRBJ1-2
ASLETGVYGYT
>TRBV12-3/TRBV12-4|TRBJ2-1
ASSPQTRPNYNEQF
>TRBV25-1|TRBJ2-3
ASSELGASLSTDTQY
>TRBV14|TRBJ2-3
ASSSLTGAGDTQY
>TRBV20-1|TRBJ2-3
SARVERGGSIDTQY
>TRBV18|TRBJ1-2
ASSPTAGLSNYGYT